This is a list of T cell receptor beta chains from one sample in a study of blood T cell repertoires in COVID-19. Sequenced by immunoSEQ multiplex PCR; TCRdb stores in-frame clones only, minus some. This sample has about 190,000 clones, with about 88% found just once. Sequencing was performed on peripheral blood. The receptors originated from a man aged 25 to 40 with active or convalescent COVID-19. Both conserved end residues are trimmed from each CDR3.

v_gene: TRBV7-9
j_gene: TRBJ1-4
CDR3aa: ASSPSTGREKLF

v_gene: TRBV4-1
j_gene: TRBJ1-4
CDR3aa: ASSQEEARNEKLF

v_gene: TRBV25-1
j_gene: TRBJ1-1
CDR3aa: ASSDQGVLEAF

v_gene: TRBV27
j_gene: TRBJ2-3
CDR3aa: ASSLTAGGLDTQY

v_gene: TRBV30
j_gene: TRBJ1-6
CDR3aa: ASGQGGNSPLH

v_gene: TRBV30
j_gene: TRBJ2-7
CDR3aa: AWSQSYEQY

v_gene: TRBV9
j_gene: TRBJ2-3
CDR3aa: ASSASGRDGTTDTQY

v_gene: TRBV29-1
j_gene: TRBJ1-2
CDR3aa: SVRTGGANEDGYT

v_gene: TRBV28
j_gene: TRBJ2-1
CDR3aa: ASSFRDREGHEQF

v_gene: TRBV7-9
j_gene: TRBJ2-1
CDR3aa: ASSTGLAGGSSSYNEQF

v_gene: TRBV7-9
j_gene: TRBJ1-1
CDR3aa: ASSDRGDTEAF

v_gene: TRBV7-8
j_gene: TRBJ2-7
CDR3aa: ASSQREGGLARNTGPDEQY

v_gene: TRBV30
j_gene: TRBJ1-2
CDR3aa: AWSAGTDNYGYT

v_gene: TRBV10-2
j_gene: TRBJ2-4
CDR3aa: ASSDMWGLTKNIQY

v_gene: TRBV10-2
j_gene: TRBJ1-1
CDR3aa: ASSDAKQGSTEAF

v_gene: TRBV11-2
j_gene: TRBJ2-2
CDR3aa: ASSPRGQLNTGELF

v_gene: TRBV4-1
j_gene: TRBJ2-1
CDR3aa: ASSQVSYNEQF

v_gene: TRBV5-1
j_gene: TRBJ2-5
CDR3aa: ASSLSGQETQY

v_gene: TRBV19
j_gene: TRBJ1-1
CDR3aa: ASSIGTGYAF

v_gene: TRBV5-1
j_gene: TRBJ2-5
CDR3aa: ASRGTSGVDETQY

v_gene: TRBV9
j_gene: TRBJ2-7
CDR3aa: ASSVGPGIEQY

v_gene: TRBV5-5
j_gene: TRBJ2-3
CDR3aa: ASSFRTGGADTQY

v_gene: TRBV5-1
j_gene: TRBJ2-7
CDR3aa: ASSDSFEQY

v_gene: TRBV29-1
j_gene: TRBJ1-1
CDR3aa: SIPLRGNTEAF

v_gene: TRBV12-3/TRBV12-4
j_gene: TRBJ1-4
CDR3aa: ASSRGQGRELF